These 32 T cell receptor beta chains were sequenced from one sample in a study of blood T cell repertoires in COVID-19. Only in-frame clones appear in the TCRdb table, and some are missing; sequencing was by immunoSEQ multiplex PCR. The sample records approximately 260,000 clones, approximately 90% being singletons. Material: peripheral blood. Every receptor here comes from a woman aged 40 to 55 with acute or convalescent COVID-19.

The chain has TRBV5-5 and TRBJ1-2, with D possibly TRBD1 on 6 matching bases. The germline V gene encodes CDR1 SGHKS and CDR2 YYEKEE (reference sequence). CDR3 length equals 16 residues. V was cut by 1 base and J by 7 bases, with 20 bases left in between. CDR3 amino acids: CASSLRSQGGDGGYTF. In DNA form, the CDR3 reads TGTGCCAGCAGCTTGAGGTCACAGGGTGGTGATGGTGGCTACACCTTC.

The CDR3 protein is CASRPRVGGANTGELFF. CDR3 coding DNA: TGTGCCAGCCGTCCAAGGGTTGGGGGCGCAAACACCGGGGAGCTGTTTTTT. This chain links TRBV6-6 with TRBJ2-2, with D possibly TRBD1 on 6 matching bases. The CDR3 totals 17 residues. The V gene's germline CDR1 is MNHNY and CDR2 SVGAGI (reference sequence). With 8 bases removed from V and 2 bases from J, the gap between germline ends came to 21 bases.

The J gene is TRBJ2-1, the V gene TRBV5-3, with D tentatively TRBD1 (7 bases). TRBV5-3 is treated as an ORF (open reading frame) with a function not yet certain. The CDR3 loop spans 17 amino acids. With 4 bases removed from V and 2 bases from J, the gap between germline ends came to 19 bases. CDR3 protein: CARSADREVTPYNEQFF. The CDR3 region has the DNA TGTGCCAGAAGCGCAGACAGGGAGGTTACCCCCTACAATGAGCAGTTCTTC.

The rearrangement uses TRBV5-1 and TRBJ2-4; TRBD1 matches 10 bases. The CDR3 contains 16 residues. Germline V CDR1 and CDR2: SGHRS, YFSETQ. The trim removed 8 bases at V and 8 bases at J, leaving 16 bases unmatched. CDR3 sequence (DNA): TGCGCCAGTTCCGTGGGGGGACAGGGGCGCATGGACATTCAGTACTTC. Translation gives CASSVGGQGRMDIQYF.

The chain employs TRBV10-3 and TRBJ2-2; D might be TRBD1 (6 bases). The CDR3 runs 16 residues. Trimming cost V 0 bases and J 5 bases, with 13 bases left between them. Per the germline V gene, CDR1 is ENHRY and CDR2 is SYGVKD. CDR3 residues: CAISESTRGETGELFF. The CDR3 nucleotides are TGTGCCATCAGTGAGTCGACCAGGGGTGAAACCGGGGAGCTGTTTTTT.

With respect to this clone: Other DNA sequences of this sample code for an identical CDR3. The V and J genes are TRBV18 and TRBJ1-1, with 11 bases that match TRBD1. After removal of 2 bases from V and 2 bases from J, the junction contained 4 bases not matched to a gene. This CDR3 spans 16 amino acids. The germline V gene has CDR1 KGHSH and CDR2 LQKENI. The CDR3 loop reads CASSPSGTGGNTEAFF. As DNA, the CDR3 is TGTGCCAGCTCACCATCCGGGACAGGGGGAAACACTGAAGCTTTCTTT.

J is TRBJ2-5 and V is TRBV5-1; 7 bases are a match to TRBD2. J gave up 4 bases and V 6 bases, and 12 bases lay outside the gene matches. CDR1 and CDR2 from the germline V gene are SGHRS and YFSETQ. CDR3 length: 15 residues. The CDR3: CASTLSAGVVETQYF. The CDR3 DNA sequence: TGCGCCAGCACCCTCTCGGCGGGGGTGGTAGAGACCCAGTACTTC.

The gene calls are TRBV12-3 or TRBV12-4 and TRBJ1-1; 7 bases align to TRBD1. This CDR3 spans 12 amino acids. The junction had 3 bases not matched to a gene; V was cut back by 5 bases and J by 6 bases. CDR3 residues: CASSAQGAEAFF. The CDR3 DNA follows: TGTGCCAGCAGTGCTCAGGGGGCTGAAGCTTTCTTT.

The chain uses TRBV6-1 and TRBJ1-1; TRBD1 agrees at 8 bases. The CDR3 sequence is 18 residues long. V was pared by 3 bases and J by 0 bases, with 12 bases of the junction left unmatched. The germline V gene encodes CDR1 MNHNS and CDR2 SASEGT. CDR3: CASSDILRTGLMNTEAFF. The CDR3 nucleotides read TGTGCCAGCAGTGACATACTAAGGACAGGGCTAATGAACACTGAAGCTTTCTTT.

This chain links TRBV4-1 with TRBJ1-2, with TRBD1 matching 7 bases. This CDR3 is 19 amino acids long. Unmatched junction bases numbered 21, after V lost 6 bases and J lost 2 bases. Germline V CDR1 and CDR2: MGHRA, YSYEKL. CDR3 bases: TGCGCCAGCAGGACTGGCCTGAAAAACGGGACAGCCAAAAACTATGGCTACACCTTC. Its translation is CASRTGLKNGTAKNYGYTF.

This rearrangement joins TRBV19 to TRBJ1-2; maybe TRBD1 (6 bases). CDR3 size: 17 residues. V dropped 3 bases and J dropped 2 bases, with 19 bases sitting between them. Germline V lookup: CDR1 LNHDA, CDR2 SQIVND (reference sequence). Written as DNA, the CDR3 is TGTGCCAGTAGTATTCTCCCCTCGGACAGCCGGAACTATGGCTACACCTTC. Its translation: CASSILPSDSRNYGYTF. Full variable domain (missing parts from reference TRBV19 and TRBJ1-2): DGGITQSPKYLFRKEGQNVTLSCEQNLNHDAMYWYRQDPGQGLRLIYYSQIVNDFQKGDIAEGYSVSREKKESFPLTVTSAQKNPTAFYLCASSILPSDSRNYGYTFGSGTRLTVV.

V is TRBV5-1 and J is TRBJ1-1; TRBD1 matches 7 bases. Germline assignment: CDR1 SGHRS and CDR2 YFSETQ. J lost 0 bases, V lost 2 bases, and 7 bases had no gene match. CDR3 length: 16 amino acids. The CDR3 sequence: CASSLAQGSMNTEAFF. CDR3 DNA: TGCGCCAGCAGCTTAGCACAGGGGAGTATGAACACTGAAGCTTTCTTT.

This sequence joins TRBV5-1 and TRBJ2-3; D unresolved. V was shortened by 1 base and J by 0 bases, with 12 bases between the two germline ends. Germline V gene lookup returns CDR1 SGHRS and CDR2 YFSETQ. CDR3 size: 16 residues. This CDR3 is CASSLFSTTSTDTQYF. The CDR3 coding sequence is TGCGCCAGCAGCTTGTTCTCTACGACTAGCACAGATACGCAGTATTTT.

This chain links TRBV10-2 with TRBJ1-4; possibly TRBD1 for D (6 bases). Looked up from germline, CDR1 is WSHSY and CDR2 is SAAADI. Trimming took off 7 bases at V and 6 bases at J, with 18 bases between the two ends. This CDR3 has 15 residues. CDR3 sequence (DNA): TGCGCCAGCACCTCTTACAGGGAAAGGGATGAAAAACTGTTTTTT. It yields the protein CASTSYRERDEKLFF.

This chain links TRBV19 with TRBJ2-6; 7 bases fit TRBD1. J was trimmed by 3 bases and V by 6 bases; bases with no gene match: 11. Germline-derived CDR1 and CDR2 are LNHDA and SQIVND (reference sequence). This CDR3 has 17 amino acids. CDR3 nucleotides: TGTGCCAGTAGCCCGAGGGACAGCTCTCTTGGGGCCAACGTCCTGACTTTC. Amino acids: CASSPRDSSLGANVLTF. Combining the CDR3 with reference TRBV19 and TRBJ2-6 gives the whole variable domain DGGITQSPKYLFRKEGQNVTLSCEQNLNHDAMYWYRQDPGQGLRLIYYSQIVNDFQKGDIAEGYSVSREKKESFPLTVTSAQKNPTAFYLCASSPRDSSLGANVLTFGAGSRLTVL.

The rearrangement links TRBV9 to TRBJ1-4; D unresolved. This CDR3 spans 17 amino acids. The ends were cut back, 3 bases at V and 0 bases at J, with 15 bases in the middle. Germline CDR1 reads SGDLS; CDR2 reads YYNGEE. CDR3 DNA: TGTGCCAGCAGCGAGAGTGGTGCGGGTGCAACTAATGAAAAACTGTTTTTT. Residues: CASSESGAGATNEKLFF.

This chain uses TRBV18 with TRBJ2-3; D might be TRBD2 (6 bases). V gave up 0 bases and J gave up 0 bases, with 10 bases separating them. Germline V lookup: CDR1 KGHSH, CDR2 LQKENI. The CDR3 contains 16 residues. The CDR3 loop reads CASSPPWRGSTDTQYF. For the CDR3, the DNA is TGTGCCAGCTCACCACCGTGGCGGGGCAGCACAGATACGCAGTATTTT. The entire variable domain, with the rest obtained from reference TRBV18 and TRBJ2-3, is as follows: NAGVMQNPRHLVRRRGQEARLRCSPMKGHSHVYWYRQLPEEGLKFMVYLQKENIIDESGMPKERFSAEFPKEGPSILRIQQVVRGDSAAYFCASSPPWRGSTDTQYFGPGTRLTVL.

In DNA, the CDR3 is TGTGCCAGTAGTAAGGGGTTTGATCAGCCCCAGCATTTT. Amino acid sequence: CASSKGFDQPQHF. The J gene is TRBJ1-5, the V gene TRBV19; D might be TRBD1 (5 bases). Germline values: CDR1 LNHDA, CDR2 SQIVND (reference sequence). Trimming stripped 4 bases from V and 5 bases from J, with 9 bases between. The CDR3 totals 13 residues.

This chain joins TRBV30 and TRBJ2-5; 8 bases fit TRBD2. The germline CDR1 and CDR2 sequences are GTSNPN and SVGIG (reference sequence). The J segment lost 5 bases and the V segment lost 3 bases, leaving 8 bases of the junction unmatched. There are 14 residues in the CDR3. CDR3 sequence reads: CAWSGGARRETQYF. The CDR3 DNA reads as TGTGCCTGGAGCGGGGGGGCCCGTCGGGAGACCCAGTACTTC.

This chain connects TRBV14 to TRBJ2-7, with unresolved D. The germline V and J ends were trimmed by 4 bases and 3 bases, with 10 bases remaining between them. The CDR3 is 13 amino acids. Germline CDR1 is SGHDN and CDR2 is FVKESK. The CDR3 DNA reads as TGTGCCAGCAGCCGAGGCAACTTCTACGAGCAGTACGTC. Its protein is CASSRGNFYEQYV.

V gene TRBV19 combines with J gene TRBJ1-1; the D gene is possibly TRBD1 (6 bases). V was trimmed by 6 bases and J by 8 bases, leaving 19 bases between them. The germline gives CDR1 LNHDA, CDR2 SQIVND (reference sequence). The CDR3 loop spans 14 amino acids. Written as DNA, the CDR3 is TGTGCCAGTAGAAACAGGGAATATGGAGAGGAAGCTTTCTTT. This gives the protein CASRNREYGEEAFF.

This chain joins TRBV11-2 and TRBJ2-2; TRBD2 agrees at 11 bases. The CDR3 runs 16 residues. V dropped 5 bases and J dropped 7; count of bases not matched to a gene: 9. Germline V lookup: CDR1 SGHAT, CDR2 FQNNGV. CDR3 protein: CASSVISSGRYGELFF. CDR3 DNA: TGTGCCAGCAGCGTGATTTCTAGCGGGAGGTACGGGGAGCTGTTTTTT.

The chain joins TRBV3-1 (or the pseudogene TRBV3-2) to TRBJ1-1; TRBD1 might be the D (5 bases). Per germline, CDR1 LGHDT and CDR2 YNNKEL (reference sequence). This CDR3 comprises 15 residues. Trimming removed 4 bases from V and 0 bases from J, with 12 bases in between. CDR3 protein: CASSLLRGMNTEAFF. The CDR3 nucleotides are TGTGCCAGCAGCCTACTCCGGGGGATGAACACTGAAGCTTTCTTT.

The chain couples TRBV5-8 to TRBJ1-1; D is unresolved. The V gene's germline CDR1 is SGHTS and CDR2 YDEGEE. The CDR3 consists of 15 residues. V lost 0 bases and J lost 3, with 12 bases in between. CDR3 protein: CASSLVMGWDTEAFF. The DNA for the CDR3 is TGTGCCAGCAGCTTGGTAATGGGCTGGGACACTGAAGCTTTCTTT.

The rearrangement joins TRBV5-1 to TRBJ1-1; weak D call: TRBD1 (6 bases). This CDR3 contains 11 residues. Germline CDR1 and CDR2: SGHRS and YFSETQ. The V end lost 4 bases, the J end lost 7 bases, and 8 bases lay between the germline ends. In DNA, the CDR3 is TGCGCCAGCAGCATGACAGGTGAAGCTTTCTTT. This encodes CASSMTGEAFF. Using reference TRBV5-1 and TRBJ1-1 for the parts outside the CDR3, the full variable domain is KAGVTQTPRYLIKTRGQQVTLSCSPISGHRSVSWYQQTPGQGLQFLFEYFSETQRNKGNFPGRFSGRQFSNSRSEMNVSTLELGDSALYLCASSMTGEAFFGQGTRLTVV.

The rearrangement uses TRBV9 and TRBJ1-6, with D unclear. Trimming cost V 2 bases and J 5 bases, with 8 bases left between them. The CDR3 is made up of 14 amino acids. Germline V gene data show CDR1 as SGDLS and CDR2 as YYNGEE. The CDR3 nucleotides read TGTGCCAGCAGCGTTGGGCCTAATAATTCACCCCTCCACTTT. As protein: CASSVGPNNSPLHF.

The V and J genes are TRBV5-1 and TRBJ2-3; D ambiguous. Germline lookup yields CDR1 SGHRS and CDR2 YFSETQ. The V and J ends lost 5 bases and 0 bases respectively, with 10 bases between them. This CDR3 has 14 residues. The CDR3 nucleotides read TGCGCCAGCAGATCCAGATCTAGCACAGATACGCAGTATTTT. It encodes CASRSRSSTDTQYF.

The rearrangement uses TRBV29-1 and TRBJ2-1; TRBD2 matches at 9 bases. This CDR3 comprises 14 residues. Trimming cost V 3 bases and J 4 bases; bases outside gene matches: 4. The germline V gene encodes CDR1 SQVTM and CDR2 ANQGSEA. DNA for the CDR3: TGCAGCGTTGATGGGGCGGGGGGGTACAATGAGCAGTTCTTC. It yields the protein CSVDGAGGYNEQFF.

The chain combines TRBV27 with TRBJ2-5; TRBD1 matches at 7 bases. The CDR3 covers 14 residues. The V gene's germline CDR1 is MNHEY and CDR2 SMNVEV (reference sequence). The trim removed 3 bases at V and 2 bases at J, leaving 3 bases unmatched. The CDR3 coding sequence is TGTGCCAGCAGTTTTGGGGGACAGCAAGAGACCCAGTACTTC. Protein product: CASSFGGQQETQYF.

The chain carries TRBV3-1 (or the pseudogene TRBV3-2) and TRBJ2-3; TRBD1 matches at 7 bases. The CDR3 is 16 amino acids. From germline, CDR1 is LGHDT and CDR2 YNNKEL (reference sequence). After removal of 7 bases from V and 0 bases from J, the junction contained 10 bases not matched to a gene. As DNA, the CDR3 is TGTGCCAGCACTAACCTCCGGGACAGAAGCACAGATACGCAGTATTTT. The encoded protein is CASTNLRDRSTDTQYF.

The rearrangement uses TRBV15 and TRBJ1-5; D ambiguous. This CDR3 is built from 14 residues. Trimming cost V 1 base and J 4 bases, with 8 bases left between them. The germline CDR1 and CDR2 sequences are LNHNV and YYDKDF (reference sequence). The CDR3, as DNA: TGTGCCACCAGCAGAGGGGCAGCAAATCAGCCCCAGCATTTT. This translates into CATSRGAANQPQHF.

V and J are TRBV5-1 and TRBJ2-3, with D possibly being TRBD2 (6 bases). Looked up from germline, CDR1 is SGHRS and CDR2 is YFSETQ. This CDR3 region has 15 residues. Trimming removed 7 bases at V and 2 bases at J, with 17 bases between. In DNA, the CDR3 is TGCGCCAGCTCCCCCGGGACTTACCCCACAGATACGCAGTATTTT. This encodes CASSPGTYPTDTQYF.